This T cell receptor (beta chain) was captured in a study of T cell responses to AZD1222 COVID-19 vaccine. The data were produced by immunoSEQ multiplex PCR, yet TCRdb's version contains in-frame clones alone and is incomplete. The sample contains tens of thousands of clones, 90% of which appear only once. Germline loops: CDR1 SGHNT, CDR2 YENEEA. The CDR3 loop spans 14 amino acids. The V end was cut by 3 bases, the J end by 2 bases, with 11 bases between. The rearrangement links TRBV11-3 to TRBJ2-7; D gene uncertain. The sample in question was peripheral blood, obtained on day 0 of AZD1222 vaccination. The source of this sequence is an adult in good health. The CDR3 sequence: CASSFFRIPYEQYF. The CDR3 DNA reads TGTGCCAGCAGCTTTTTCAGGATCCCCTACGAGCAGTACTTC.